Listed below are T cell receptor beta chains from one sample, sequenced in a study of blood T cell repertoires in COVID-19. The repertoire was sequenced with immunoSEQ multiplex PCR; TCRdb's copy has only in-frame clones and lacks some. The sample has some 110,000 clones, approximately 76% seen once. Sequencing was carried out using peripheral blood. These TCRs come from a woman aged 65 to 85 with acute or convalescent COVID-19. Each CDR3 is given with its conserved first and last residue. The D gene is left open where the match is weak. Size tells how often a clone was seen (once, few, many) or the class of an expanded clone, and some rows leave it out.

CDR3 protein,CDR3 DNA,D gene,V gene,J gene,clone size
CASSPFQRQGDSGNTIYF,TGTGCCAGCTCACCATTTCAGCGACAGGGGGACTCTGGAAACACCATATATTTT,TRBD1,TRBV18,TRBJ1-3,NA
CASSVEGTGYSGNTIYF,TGTGCCAGCAGCGTAGAGGGGACAGGATACTCTGGAAACACCATATATTTT,TRBD1,TRBV9,TRBJ1-3,NA
CASSIISQGITEQYF,TGTGCCAGTAGTATTATTTCACAGGGAATCACCGAGCAGTACTTC,NA,TRBV19,TRBJ2-7,NA
CASTGQGGGELFF,TGTGCCAGTACAGGACAGGGCGGCGGGGAGCTGTTTTTT,TRBD1,TRBV2,TRBJ2-2,NA
CAWSPGEGTYNEQFF,TGTGCCTGGAGCCCCGGGGAGGGCACCTACAATGAGCAGTTCTTC,TRBD2,TRBV30,TRBJ2-1,NA
CASSPGGSETQYF,TGTGCCAGCAGCCCCGGGGGATCTGAGACCCAGTACTTC,NA,TRBV3-1/TRBV3-2,TRBJ2-5,NA
CASSQTGKGTDTQYF,TGTGCCAGCAGTCAGACAGGGAAGGGCACAGATACGCAGTATTTT,TRBD1,TRBV7-2,TRBJ2-3,NA
CASSQVSPDRVGQPQHF,TGTGCCAGCAGCCAAGTCAGTCCCGACCGGGTGGGTCAGCCCCAGCATTTT,NA,TRBV3-1/TRBV3-2,TRBJ1-5,NA
CASSSTGLGYEQYF,TGTGCCAGCAGCTCGACAGGATTGGGCTACGAGCAGTACTTC,NA,TRBV7-2,TRBJ2-7,few
CSVRAPSSYEQYF,TGCAGCGTCAGGGCCCCGAGCTCCTACGAGCAGTACTTC,NA,TRBV29-1,TRBJ2-7,NA
CASSPWGTGRAVDYGYTF,TGCGCCAGCAGCCCCTGGGGGACAGGGCGTGCGGTAGACTATGGCTACACCTTC,TRBD1,TRBV5-1,TRBJ1-2,NA
CASSPTAGQGAAGYGYTF,TGTGCCAGCTCCCCTACCGCGGGACAGGGAGCGGCCGGCTATGGCTACACCTTC,TRBD1,TRBV18,TRBJ1-2,NA
CSASDRRDRGHDTQYF,TGCAGTGCTAGTGATAGACGGGACAGGGGGCACGATACGCAGTATTTT,TRBD1,TRBV20-1,TRBJ2-3,NA
CAWSVRQGGQGSPLHF,TGTGCCTGGAGTGTAAGGCAGGGTGGCCAAGGTTCACCCCTCCACTTT,NA,TRBV30,TRBJ1-6,NA
CSASGRYPYNEQFF,TGCAGTGCTAGTGGCAGATATCCCTACAATGAGCAGTTCTTC,NA,TRBV20-1,TRBJ2-1,NA
CASSPGTQSFF,TGCGCCAGCAGCCCCGGGACACAGTCTTTCTTT,NA,TRBV5-1,TRBJ1-1,NA
CASSFSLGGVSNSPLHF,TGTGCCAGCAGTTTCTCGCTTGGTGGAGTTTCCAATTCACCCCTCCACTTT,NA,TRBV28,TRBJ1-6,few
CASSQGADYEQYF,TGCGCCAGCAGCCAAGGTGCGGACTACGAGCAGTACTTC,NA,TRBV4-1,TRBJ2-7,many
CASSPTSGVNTGELFF,TGTGCCAGCTCACCGACTAGCGGGGTAAACACCGGGGAGCTGTTTTTT,TRBD2,TRBV18,TRBJ2-2,NA
CASKGTGVEALHF,TGTGCCAGCAAGGGGACAGGGGTAGAGGCCCTCCACTTT,TRBD1,TRBV27,TRBJ1-6,NA
CASSLNTGGGYEQYF,TGTGCCAGCAGTTTAAATACGGGGGGAGGTTACGAGCAGTACTTC,TRBD2,TRBV28,TRBJ2-7,few
CASSATGMNTEAFF,TGTGCCAGCAGCGCGACGGGGATGAACACTGAAGCTTTCTTT,NA,TRBV9,TRBJ1-1,NA
CASKTGGYNSPLHF,TGTGCCAGTAAAACGGGGGGGTATAATTCACCCCTCCACTTT,NA,TRBV7-9,TRBJ1-6,few
CASSPTGAYHTQYF,TGTGCCAGTAGCCCGACAGGGGCCTACCATACGCAGTATTTT,TRBD1,TRBV19,TRBJ2-3,NA
CASSLTAGSYEQYF,TGCGCCAGCAGCTTGACGGCGGGATCCTACGAGCAGTACTTC,NA,TRBV5-1,TRBJ2-7,once
CASSLAGEPPQHF,TGCGCCAGCAGCTTGGCGGGGGAACCGCCCCAGCATTTT,NA,TRBV5-1,TRBJ1-5,NA
CASSQDRQGNQPQHF,TGTGCCAGCAGCCAAGACAGACAGGGCAATCAGCCCCAGCATTTT,NA,TRBV3-1/TRBV3-2,TRBJ1-5,NA
CASSVDRVKRAFF,TGTGCCAGCAGCGTGGACAGGGTAAAGAGAGCTTTCTTT,TRBD1,TRBV11-2,TRBJ1-1,NA
CASSPSDRGWEQYF,TGTGCCAGCAGCCCCTCGGACAGGGGGTGGGAGCAGTACTTC,TRBD1,TRBV3-1/TRBV3-2,TRBJ2-7,NA
CASSPGGPGDGYGYTF,TGTGCCAGCAGTCCAGGGGGGCCGGGGGATGGCTATGGCTACACCTTC,TRBD1,TRBV28,TRBJ1-2,NA
CASSFFSGGNYGYTF,TGTGCCAGCAGCTTTTTCTCGGGAGGGAACTATGGCTACACCTTC,NA,TRBV5-6,TRBJ1-2,NA
CAISAGVSTGELFF,TGTGCCATCAGTGCGGGAGTATCCACCGGGGAGCTGTTTTTT,NA,TRBV10-3,TRBJ2-2,NA
CASSLADGGNTEAFF,TGTGCCAGCAGCTTAGCGGACGGGGGGAACACTGAAGCTTTCTTT,NA,TRBV5-4,TRBJ1-1,once
CASSYGGGLGEQFF,TGTGCCAGCAGTTATGGCGGGGGTTTGGGTGAGCAGTTCTTC,TRBD2,TRBV6-2/TRBV6-3,TRBJ2-1,NA
CASSLGITEAFF,TGTGCCAGCAGTCTTGGCATCACTGAAGCTTTCTTT,NA,TRBV2,TRBJ1-1,NA
CSVYDGQGKLFF,TGCAGCGTCTATGATGGACAGGGGAAACTGTTTTTT,TRBD1,TRBV29-1,TRBJ1-4,few
CASSRTGQGGGYTF,TGTGCCAGCAGCCGCACGGGACAGGGAGGTGGCTACACCTTC,TRBD1,TRBV14,TRBJ1-2,NA
CASSLPRTGGAEQYF,TGTGCCAGCAGTTTACCCCGGACAGGGGGCGCCGAGCAGTACTTC,TRBD1,TRBV28,TRBJ2-7,few
CATSRPWGQGQETQYF,TGCGCCACCAGCAGACCCTGGGGACAGGGCCAAGAGACCCAGTACTTC,TRBD1,TRBV15,TRBJ2-5,NA
CASSQGGPGQYGYTF,TGCGCCAGCAGCCAAGGGGGGCCAGGGCAGTATGGCTACACCTTC,NA,TRBV4-3,TRBJ1-2,NA
CASSQLGGQGDYGYTF,TGTGCCAGCAGCCAACTCGGGGGACAGGGCGACTATGGCTACACCTTC,TRBD1,TRBV14,TRBJ1-2,NA
CASSEQSNYGYTF,TGTGCCAGCAGCGAACAGAGTAACTATGGCTACACCTTC,NA,TRBV5-4,TRBJ1-2,NA
CAWSKGEFGEAFF,TGTGCCTGGAGTAAGGGAGAGTTTGGTGAAGCTTTCTTT,NA,TRBV30,TRBJ1-1,NA
CASSWSGGANEELFF,TGTGCCAGCAGTTGGAGCGGGGGGGCCAATGAGGAGCTGTTTTTT,TRBD2,TRBV6-2/TRBV6-3,TRBJ2-2,NA
CAWSANSWGYTF,TGTGCCTGGAGTGCGAACAGTTGGGGCTACACCTTC,NA,TRBV30,TRBJ1-2,NA